This T cell receptor beta chain was captured by sequencing in a study of blood T cell repertoires in COVID-19. Per the original data handling: For nucleated cells, counts were estimated from reference gene primer amplification. TCRdb's copy holds only in-frame clones and misses some; the assay was immunoSEQ multiplex PCR. The DNA was the basis for D and trimming; V, J and clone size are from that table. The sample yields fewer than 300,000 clones, 85% to 90% seen once. The receptor was isolated from a man between 18 and 35 years old who had recovered from COVID-19. Specimen: PBMCs or T cells enriched from blood (not recorded which).

CDR3 amino acids: CASSQHRGSGNTIYF. The DNA for the CDR3 is TGTGCCAGCAGCCAACATCGGGGCTCTGGAAACACCATATATTTT. The chain has TRBV3-1 (or the pseudogene TRBV3-2) and TRBJ1-3; D unclear. V lost 2 bases to trimming and J lost 0 bases, with 8 bases between them. In germline, CDR1 is LGHDT, CDR2 YNNKEL (reference sequence). CDR3 length equals 15 residues.